In this sample, the clone carrying this T cell receptor (beta chain) turned up a few times. Its antigen remains unknown. The PCR was carried out with 60 Vbeta primers and 13 Jbeta primers. Generated by immunoSEQ multiplex PCR, the TCRdb table keeps only in-frame clones and is missing some. The data contain 75,000 or so clones, 60% to 75% of them singletons. This record comes from a study of cytomegalovirus exposure and HLA in healthy donors. Overall study findings and caveats: As was reported, the HLA-A and HLA-B alleles of most subjects were accurately predicted from TCR beta sequences. Later on, a genetic analysis was performed. It linked a missense variant in DCLRE1C with V- and J-gene trimming of TCR beta.

Trimming took 1 base from V and 4 from J, leaving 9 bases between them. CDR1 and CDR2 from the germline V gene are KGHSH and LQKENI. The CDR3 contains 14 residues. V is TRBV18 and J is TRBJ2-3, with a tentative D call TRBD1 (7 bases). This clonotype was obtained from a man aged 40-49 years in good health and CMV-seropositive. The sequencing sample was made of PBMCs. The CDR3 spells CASSPLRGADTQYF. The CDR3 region has the DNA TGTGCCAGCTCACCACTCAGGGGGGCAGATACGCAGTATTTT.